The 19 T cell receptor beta chains reported below all come from one sample, sequenced in a study of regulatory T cells in long-lasting Graves disease. Time point: newly diagnosed GD, antithyroid drugs for less than 3 months. PBMC-derived RNA was used for the TCR library. Construction of the TCR beta libraries employed iRepertoire HTBI primers in conjunction with Arm-PCR of CDR3 regions. Each CDR3 protein gets one entry after TCRdb re-called the multiplex PCR reads with MiXCR. The sample yields hundreds of thousands of distinct CDR3 sequences, about 17% seen once. These data also formed part of another study, on T cells in Graves' hyperthyroidism and ophthalmopathy.

Sequences were derived from peripheral blood mononuclear cells (PBMCs), sampled at new diagnosis, from a patient treated with antithyroid drugs. The receptor source for this set is a woman aged 25 to 39 with Graves disease.

Of note for this clonotype: A much bigger clone sits one base away, suggesting this may be a read error. Here the CDR3 omits its conserved ending phenylalanine or tryptophan, so a read error is the likely source. V gene TRBV5-5 combines with J gene TRBJ1-1; no clear D gene. CDR3 size: 14 residues. Germline-derived CDR1 and CDR2 are SGHKS and YYEKEE (reference sequence). The CDR3 region is CASSTQVGQEGAFL. The CDR3 DNA follows: TGCGCCAGCAGCACCCAAGTGGGTCAGGAGGGAGCTTTCCTT.

This clonotype is deemed medium-sized. The chain links TRBV28 to TRBJ2-7; 9 nucleotides match TRBD2. Germline V lookup: CDR1 MDHEN, CDR2 SYDVKM. V shed 6 bases and J 5 bases; nucleotides not matched to a gene: 8. The CDR3 length is 14 residues. The CDR3 DNA sequence: TGTGCCAGCAGGATAGCGGGAGAGGTCCACGAGCAGTACTTC. Protein product: CASRIAGEVHEQYF. The full variable domain, completed using reference TRBV28 and TRBJ2-7, is DVKVTQSSRYLVKRTGEKVFLECVQDMDHENMFWYRQDPGLGLRLIYFSYDVKMKEKGDIPEGYSVSREKKERFSLILESASTNQTSMYLCASRIAGEVHEQYFGPGTRLTVT.

This clonotype was recorded a few times. The chain couples TRBV4-1 to TRBJ2-7; D is unclear. Germline assignment: CDR1 MGHRA and CDR2 YSYEKL. The CDR3 is 13 amino acids. Trimming shortened V by 3 bases and J by 4 bases, and 10 bases separated the two germline ends. The chain's CDR3 is CASSQKVEYEQYF. In nucleotides, the CDR3 is TGCGCCAGCAGCCAGAAAGTCGAATACGAGCAGTACTTC.

The sample holds many counts of this clonotype. This sequence joins TRBV7-2 and TRBJ2-1; D uncertain. The CDR3 extends over 14 amino acids. Germline V CDR1 and CDR2: SGHTA, FQGNSA. V was pared by 2 bases and J by 6 bases, with 11 bases between. The DNA for the CDR3 is TGTGCCAGCAGCTTAAGGGCACTCGGCAATGAGCAGTTCTTC. As protein: CASSLRALGNEQFF. The full variable domain, rest sourced from reference TRBV7-2 and TRBJ2-1, is GAGVSQSPSNKVTEKGKDVELRCDPISGHTALYWYRQSLGQGLEFLIYFQGNSAPDKSGLPSDRFSAERTGGSVSTLTIQRTQQEDSAVYLCASSLRALGNEQFFGPGTRLTVL.

The chain combines TRBV4-2 with TRBJ1-4; D is uncertain. The CDR3 totals 15 residues. The V end was cut by 0 bases, the J end by 3 bases, with 8 bases between. Germline loops: CDR1 LGHNA, CDR2 YNFKEQ. The CDR3 DNA reads as TGTGCCAGCAGCCAAGAGAGGGATGCTAATGAAAAACTGTTTTTT. Its protein is CASSQERDANEKLFF.

This chain joins TRBV28 and TRBJ2-7; TRBD2 might be the D (5 bases). The CDR3 extends over 14 amino acids. Germline CDR1 and CDR2: MDHEN and SYDVKM. Trimming removed 5 bases from V and 2 bases from J, with 13 bases in between. CDR3 nucleotide sequence: TGTGCCAGCAGTCTTACTGGACTCACCTACGAGCAGTACTTC. It is translated as CASSLTGLTYEQYF.

Many counts were recorded for this clonotype. The CDR3 sequence is CASSLDYAYEQYF. In nucleotides, the CDR3 is TGTGCCAGCAGCTTAGATTATGCCTACGAGCAGTACTTC. The J gene is TRBJ2-7, the V gene TRBV7-2, with D hard to call. Germline V gene lookup returns CDR1 SGHTA and CDR2 FQGNSA. V lost 1 base and J 2 bases, leaving 6 bases between the germline ends. The CDR3 consists of 13 residues.

As concerns this clonotype: A read error is likely here: a far larger clone is one base away. This chain links TRBV7-9 with TRBJ2-1, with D possibly being TRBD1 or TRBD2 (6 bases each). The V gene's germline CDR1 is SEHNR and CDR2 FQNEAQ (reference sequence). The CDR3 is 16 amino acids. The CDR3 spells CVSSLSGSWGADEQFF. CDR3 nucleotides: TGTGTCAGCAGCTTATCCGGGAGCTGGGGGGCCGATGAGCAGTTCTTC.

With respect to this clonotype: Germline and junction disagree at one end, which may indicate a read error. This chain links TRBV14 with TRBJ2-2; 11 bases are a match to TRBD2. Germline V gene lookup returns CDR1 SGHDN and CDR2 FVKESK. The CDR3 length is 19 residues. The CDR3 DNA sequence: TGTGCCAGCAGCCGACGAAGGGATAGCGGGAGGGCCTTTCTCGGGGGGCTGTTTTTT. Translating it yields CASSRRRDSGRAFLGGLFF.

This clonotype was counted between two and nine times. The chain combines TRBV7-2 with TRBJ2-1; perhaps TRBD2 as D (6 bases). This CDR3 comprises 16 residues. Deletions cut 3 bases from V and 8 bases from J, with 20 bases between. Looked up from germline, CDR1 is SGHTA and CDR2 is FQGNSA. Here the CDR3 reads CASSLGVAGRVYEQFF. The CDR3 DNA reads as TGTGCCAGCAGCTTGGGAGTCGCGGGACGGGTCTATGAGCAGTTCTTC.

This clonotype was seen repeatedly, ten times or more. This chain uses TRBV7-2 with TRBJ2-7, with 7 positions matching TRBD1. This CDR3 has 15 residues. Germline V gene lookup returns CDR1 SGHTA and CDR2 FQGNSA. Losses at the gene ends were 4 bases for V and 3 bases for J; bases not matched to a gene: 9. CDR3: CASSSTPGQHYEQYF. CDR3 nucleotides: TGTGCCAGCAGCTCGACTCCGGGACAGCACTACGAGCAGTACTTC. The whole variable domain, remainder taken from reference TRBV7-2 and TRBJ2-7, is GAGVSQSPSNKVTEKGKDVELRCDPISGHTALYWYRQSLGQGLEFLIYFQGNSAPDKSGLPSDRFSAERTGGSVSTLTIQRTQQEDSAVYLCASSSTPGQHYEQYFGPGTRLTVT.

This chain joins TRBV12-3 or TRBV12-4 and TRBJ2-7; D not resolved. With 5 bases removed from V and 4 bases from J, the gap between germline ends came to 9 bases. The CDR3 totals 12 residues. The DNA for the CDR3 is TGTGCCAGCAGTCCGACTGATTACGAGCAGTACTTC. Residues: CASSPTDYEQYF.

This clonotype was counted many times. The chain is built from TRBV18 and TRBJ2-2; perhaps TRBD2 as D (5 bases). This CDR3 contains 16 residues. Trimming took 6 bases from V and 4 from J, leaving 18 bases between them. Germline loops: CDR1 KGHSH, CDR2 LQKENI. Here the CDR3 DNA reads TGTGCCAGCTCCACACGACTAACTGACGCCACCGGGGAGCTGTTTTTT. Residues: CASSTRLTDATGELFF.

To note about this clonotype: This clone may be a read error of a much larger clone one base away. J is TRBJ2-5 and V is TRBV7-9; possible D gene TRBD2, 5 bases. The germline V gene has CDR1 SEHNR and CDR2 FQNEAQ (reference sequence). The CDR3 spans 14 residues. Here the CDR3 DNA reads TGTGCCAGCAGCGATATAGGGAGCCAAGAGACCCAGTGCTTC. Amino acid sequence: CASSDIGSQETQCF.

V usage is TRBV5-1 and J usage is TRBJ1-3, with D tentatively TRBD1 (5 bases). CDR1 and CDR2 from the germline V gene are SGHRS and YFSETQ. The V end was cut by 1 base, the J end by 7 bases, with 18 bases between. The CDR3 totals 16 residues. The CDR3 nucleotides are TGCGCCAGCAGCTTGACAGGCCAGGACCGGCCCAACACCATATATTTT. It is translated as CASSLTGQDRPNTIYF. The whole variable domain, filled in from reference TRBV5-1 and TRBJ1-3, reads KAGVTQTPRYLIKTRGQQVTLSCSPISGHRSVSWYQQTPGQGLQFLFEYFSETQRNKGNFPGRFSGRQFSNSRSEMNVSTLELGDSALYLCASSLTGQDRPNTIYFGEGSWLTVV.

This sequence joins TRBV5-1 and TRBJ2-1; 8 nucleotides agree with TRBD2. The CDR3 is 16 residues long. With 5 bases clipped from V and 4 bases from J, the junction kept 11 bases outside the gene matches. Germline loops: CDR1 SGHRS, CDR2 YFSETQ. The chain's CDR3 is CASRPLSGSLYNEQFF. The CDR3 region has the DNA TGCGCCAGCAGACCACTAAGCGGGAGTCTGTACAATGAGCAGTTCTTC.

This clonotype has a count of ten or more. The chain employs TRBV28 and TRBJ1-2; possibly TRBD1 for D (5 bases). The germline gives CDR1 MDHEN, CDR2 SYDVKM. This CDR3 has 13 residues. V was clipped by 5 bases and J by 4 bases, with 11 bases between them. The CDR3 here is CASSPTGPYGYTF. CDR3 bases: TGTGCCAGCAGTCCCACAGGTCCCTATGGCTACACCTTC.

This clonotype was counted a few times. A much larger clone is a single base away; this may be a read error. The genes are TRBV6-5 and TRBJ1-5; the D is unclear. The CDR3 length is 14 residues. Germline V gives CDR1 MNHEY, CDR2 SVGAGI. The CDR3 loop reads CAGSSDGPDQPQHF. As DNA, the CDR3 is TGTGCCGGCAGTTCGGACGGTCCGGATCAGCCCCAGCATTTT.

The sample holds a few counts of this clonotype. A much larger clone sits a single nucleotide away, making a read error possible. This chain connects TRBV7-9 to TRBJ2-7; TRBD2 might be the D (6 bases). V was clipped by 5 bases and J by 5 bases, with 16 bases between them. CDR3 size: 14 residues. Per the germline V gene, CDR1 is SEHNR and CDR2 is FQNEAQ (reference sequence). Written as DNA, the CDR3 is TGTGCCAGCAGCCCCCGGTTGGGGGGAGACGAGCAGTACTTC. Its translation is CASSPRLGGDEQYF.